This is a list of T cell receptor beta chains from one sample in a study of CXCR3-negative and CXCR3-positive naive CD8 T cells. TCRdb re-called the 5' RACE reads, yielding one record per CDR3 amino acid sequence without DNA. The listing records over 150,000 distinct CDR3 sequences. Sequences were obtained from naive CXCR3+ CD8+ T cells from blood. The source is a human donor in good health. Some clones in this sample may be carry-over from other donors' samples. CDR3s include the opening cysteine and the closing phenylalanine or tryptophan.

v_gene	j_gene	CDR3aa
TRBV29-1	TRBJ2-7	CSVEGDSLHEQYF
TRBV9	TRBJ2-2	CASSSRLRENTGELFF
TRBV20-1	TRBJ1-2	CSAPGRVGWGYTF
TRBV28	TRBJ1-5	CASSRYNQPQHF
TRBV4-1	TRBJ2-1	CASSQASGPYNEQFF
TRBV9	TRBJ2-2	CASTHPAGGLDTGELFF
TRBV29-1	TRBJ1-2	CSVVSLGQENYGYTF
TRBV9	TRBJ2-1	CASTVGGGSYNEQFF
TRBV7-9	TRBJ2-7	CASSLPGFYEQYF
TRBV20-1	TRBJ2-7	CSASSFTSDYEQYF
TRBV7-2	TRBJ2-1	CASSLAGPSGGFSYNEQFF
TRBV30	TRBJ1-1	CAWNPGTGVTEAFF
TRBV29-1	TRBJ2-5	CSVEGLAETQETQYF
TRBV28	TRBJ1-6	CASSDRDLYNSPLHF
TRBV23-1	TRBJ2-3	CASSQSCQGGTDTQYF
TRBV7-8	TRBJ2-1	CASSLGLAGGSNEQFF
TRBV7-2	TRBJ2-7	CASTQLAGEDEQYF
TRBV4-3	TRBJ1-2	CASSQGTRDREHTF
TRBV5-1	TRBJ2-7	CASGLSSGTSYEQYF
TRBV2	TRBJ1-1	CASSEAPAGATGITEAFF
TRBV4-1	TRBJ2-2	CASSPEPTGTGLTGELFF
TRBV4-1	TRBJ2-5	CASSQGPDSGGETQYF
TRBV6-2/TRBV6-3	TRBJ2-7	CASSYSNPGLAETYEQYF
TRBV4-2	TRBJ2-7	CASSQDAYSYEQYF
TRBV20-1	TRBJ2-4	CSATAGTVTKNIQYF
TRBV4-1	TRBJ1-1	CASSQDLSGTEAFF
TRBV4-3	TRBJ1-5	CASSLGTENQPQHF
TRBV5-4	TRBJ2-7	CASSLEGLTYEQYF
TRBV9	TRBJ2-3	CASSVGGSTDTQYF
TRBV15	TRBJ1-1	CATSRDYVGGTGTMNTEAFF
TRBV5-1	TRBJ2-1	CASSLGLAGGGEQFF
TRBV5-1	TRBJ1-1	CASSLREYTEAFF
TRBV20-1	TRBJ2-7	CSARDAGFSYEQYF
TRBV19	TRBJ2-1	CASSGRLSYNEQFF
TRBV28	TRBJ1-2	CASSPGLGYGYTF
TRBV29-1	TRBJ1-5	CSVGTGGQPQHF
TRBV4-2	TRBJ2-7	CASSQVGTGDYEQYF
TRBV27	TRBJ2-7	CASSLSTAYEQYF
TRBV13	TRBJ2-7	CASSQSRGYEQYF
TRBV6-2/TRBV6-3	TRBJ2-1	CASSYSLDEQFF
TRBV29-1	TRBJ1-1	CSVPYWVRGSPEAFF
TRBV20-1	TRBJ1-2	CSARMQDTNYGYTF